This T cell receptor (beta chain) derives from a study of identical twins. Whole-study findings and limits: The study found weaker excess twin sharing in beta out-of-frame sequences. Shared out-of-frame alpha sequences (those common to twins) showed excess low generation probability.

Everyone who donated was a healthy Caucasian. On this clonotype itself: Its antigen remains unknown.

The germline V gene encodes CDR1 DFQATT and CDR2 SNEGSKA (reference sequence). This CDR3 is 12 amino acids long. V was trimmed by 5 bases and J by 4 bases, leaving 11 bases between them. MiXCR, run by TCRdb on the 5' RACE reads, gives a single entry per CDR3 protein. The sample shows 500,000 or so distinct CDR3 sequences, approximately 15% of them seen only once. The sample was also reused in another study, on yellow fever vaccine responses in identical twins. That work contributes: Twins reportedly mounted vaccine T cell responses that seemed partly convergent, partly personalized.

This clonotype originated in a young woman in good health. The J gene is TRBJ2-5, the V gene TRBV20-1; D ambiguous. The specimen was CD4+ T cells sorted from blood. The CDR3 spells CSAPLNRETQYF. CDR3 bases: TGCAGTGCTCCCCTGAATAGAGAGACCCAGTACTTC.